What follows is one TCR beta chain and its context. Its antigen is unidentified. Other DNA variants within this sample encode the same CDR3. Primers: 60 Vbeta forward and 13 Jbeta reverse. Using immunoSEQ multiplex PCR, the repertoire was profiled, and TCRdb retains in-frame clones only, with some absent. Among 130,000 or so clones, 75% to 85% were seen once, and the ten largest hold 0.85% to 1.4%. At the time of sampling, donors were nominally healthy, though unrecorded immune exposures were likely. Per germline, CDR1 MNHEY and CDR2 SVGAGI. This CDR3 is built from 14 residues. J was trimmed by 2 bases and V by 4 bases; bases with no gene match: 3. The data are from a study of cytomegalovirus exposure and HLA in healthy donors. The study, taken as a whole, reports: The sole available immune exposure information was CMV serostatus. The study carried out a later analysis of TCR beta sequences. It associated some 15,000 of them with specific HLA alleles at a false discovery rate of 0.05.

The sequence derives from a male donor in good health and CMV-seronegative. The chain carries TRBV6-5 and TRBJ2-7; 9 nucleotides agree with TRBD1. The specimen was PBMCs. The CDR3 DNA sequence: TGTGCCAGCAGTTCCGGGACAGGGACCTACGAGCAGTACTTC. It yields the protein CASSSGTGTYEQYF.